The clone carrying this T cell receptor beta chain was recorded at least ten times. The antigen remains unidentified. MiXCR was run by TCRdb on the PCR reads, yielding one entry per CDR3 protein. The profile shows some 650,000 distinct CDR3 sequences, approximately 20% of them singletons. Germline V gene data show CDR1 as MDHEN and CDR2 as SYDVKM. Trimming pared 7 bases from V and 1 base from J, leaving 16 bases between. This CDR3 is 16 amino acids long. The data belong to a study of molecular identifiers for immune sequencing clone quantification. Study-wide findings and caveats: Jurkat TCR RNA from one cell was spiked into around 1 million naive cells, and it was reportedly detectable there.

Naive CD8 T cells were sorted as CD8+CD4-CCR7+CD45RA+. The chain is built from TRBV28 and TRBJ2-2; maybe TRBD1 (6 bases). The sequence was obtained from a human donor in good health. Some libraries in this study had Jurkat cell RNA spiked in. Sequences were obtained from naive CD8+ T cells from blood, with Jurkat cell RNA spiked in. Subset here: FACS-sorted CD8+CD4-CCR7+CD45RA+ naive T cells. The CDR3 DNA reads TGTGCCAGCAAGCCCCAAGGACAGCTGAACACCGGGGAGCTGTTTTTT. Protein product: CASKPQGQLNTGELFF.